This T cell receptor (beta chain) was captured in a study of cytomegalovirus exposure and HLA in healthy donors. This CDR3 region has 15 residues. CDR1 and CDR2 from the germline V gene are SGHRS and YFSETQ. V gave up 1 base and J gave up 8 bases; unmatched junction bases: 3. General observations from the study: The Asian-associated ancestry cluster reportedly had fewer N-insertions than the approximately 630-donor mean in a later analysis. Available immune exposure information covered CMV serostatus only. For TCR beta chains, V- and J-gene trimming was later linked to a missense DCLRE1C variant.

It was with 60 Vbeta and 13 Jbeta primers that the PCR ran. In the study's own analysis: In a later analysis, of roughly 73 million unique beta chains, 9 million to 11 million appeared in at least two donors. The table came from immunoSEQ multiplex PCR; TCRdb's copy has only in-frame clones and leaves some out. From that table come the V and J calls and clone size; the DNA was used to work out D and trimming. Seen here are fewer than 130,000 clones, roughly 71% observed once, and the top ten hold roughly a tenth. About this clone itself: What it binds is not known.

Sequenced: PBMCs. The source of this sequence is a man aged 35 to 55 in good health and CMV-seropositive. The gene calls are TRBV5-1 and TRBJ2-1; 13 positions agree with TRBD2. The CDR3 nucleotides are TGCGCCAGCAGCTTGTGGACTAGCGGGAGTCATGAGCAGTTCTTC. Encoded protein: CASSLWTSGSHEQFF.